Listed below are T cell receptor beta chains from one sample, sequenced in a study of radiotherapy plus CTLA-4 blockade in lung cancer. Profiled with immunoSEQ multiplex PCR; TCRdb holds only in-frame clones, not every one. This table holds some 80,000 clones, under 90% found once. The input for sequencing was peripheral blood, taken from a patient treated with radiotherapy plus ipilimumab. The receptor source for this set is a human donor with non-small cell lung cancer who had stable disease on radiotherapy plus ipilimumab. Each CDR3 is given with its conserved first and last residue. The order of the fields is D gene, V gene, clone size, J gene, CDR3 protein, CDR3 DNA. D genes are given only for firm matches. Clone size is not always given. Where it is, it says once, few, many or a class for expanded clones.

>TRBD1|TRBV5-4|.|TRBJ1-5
CASSFSGSGQGTSNQPQHF
TGTGCCAGCAGCTTTTCAGGTTCAGGACAGGGAACGAGCAATCAGCCCCAGCATTTT
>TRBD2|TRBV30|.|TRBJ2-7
CAWRVSGSDEQYF
TGTGCCTGGAGGGTTAGCGGGAGTGACGAGCAGTACTTC
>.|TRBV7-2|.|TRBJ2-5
CASSLPSRGARETQYF
TGTGCCAGCAGCTTACCGTCTCGCGGGGCGCGGGAGACCCAGTACTTC
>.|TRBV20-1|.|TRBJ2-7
CSADRALEQYF
TGCAGTGCGGACCGGGCTCTCGAGCAGTACTTC
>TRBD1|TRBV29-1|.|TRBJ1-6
CSVADRGKNSPLHF
TGCAGCGTTGCAGACAGGGGAAAGAATTCACCCCTCCACTTT
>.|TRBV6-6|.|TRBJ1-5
CASSPQGLSNQPQHF
TGTGCCAGCAGTCCTCAGGGTTTGAGCAATCAGCCCCAGCATTTT
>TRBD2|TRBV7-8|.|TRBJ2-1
CASSQYGGVDYNEQFF
TGTGCCAGCAGCCAGTACGGGGGGGTGGACTACAATGAGCAGTTCTTC
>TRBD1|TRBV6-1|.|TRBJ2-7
CASSPGQAALHEQYF
TGTGCCAGCAGTCCGGGACAGGCGGCTTTGCACGAGCAGTACTTC
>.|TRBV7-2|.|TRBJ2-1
CASSSPMTNEQFF
TGTGCCAGCAGCTCCCCGATGACCAATGAGCAGTTCTTC
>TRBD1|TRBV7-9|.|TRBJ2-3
CASSSDRGQGSTDTQYF
TGTGCCAGCAGCTCCGACAGGGGGCAAGGAAGCACAGATACGCAGTATTTT
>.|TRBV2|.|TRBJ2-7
CASDRTYEQYF
TGTGCCAGCGACAGGACCTACGAGCAGTACTTC
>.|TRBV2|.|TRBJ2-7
CASIADSGTAYEQYF
TGTGCCAGCATAGCGGACTCCGGGACAGCCTACGAGCAGTACTTC
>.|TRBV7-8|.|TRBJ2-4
CASSTDWGWDKNIQYF
TGTGCCAGCAGCACCGACTGGGGTTGGGACAAAAACATTCAGTACTTC
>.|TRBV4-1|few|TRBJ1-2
CASSQDPGGVYGYTF
TGCGCCAGCAGCCAAGATCCCGGGGGGGTCTATGGCTACACCTTC
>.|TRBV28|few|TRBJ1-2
CASSHYGYTF
TGTGCCAGCAGTCACTATGGCTACACCTTC
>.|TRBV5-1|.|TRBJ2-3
CASSLRGTGRDTQYF
TGCGCCAGCAGCTTACGGGGGACGGGCCGAGATACGCAGTATTTT
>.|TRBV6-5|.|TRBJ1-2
CASSFGHGMHGYGYTF
TGTGCCAGCAGTTTCGGCCACGGAATGCATGGCTATGGCTACACCTTC
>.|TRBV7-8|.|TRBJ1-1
CASSLGGVPTEAFF
TGTGCCAGCAGCTTAGGGGGGGTTCCCACTGAAGCTTTCTTT
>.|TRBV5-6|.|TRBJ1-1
CASSWRGALNTEAFF
TGTGCCAGCAGCTGGAGAGGGGCGCTCAACACTGAAGCTTTCTTT
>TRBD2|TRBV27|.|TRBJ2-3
CATGGLAGGLDTQYF
TGTGCCACCGGTGGACTAGCGGGGGGGCTAGATACGCAGTATTTT
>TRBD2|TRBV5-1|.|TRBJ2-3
CASSLPGGGGTDTQYF
TGCGCCAGCAGCTTGCCCGGCGGGGGGGGCACAGATACGCAGTATTTT
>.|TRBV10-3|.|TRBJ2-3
CAISGAGGGFDTQYF
TGTGCCATCAGTGGCGCAGGGGGGGGATTCGATACGCAGTATTTT
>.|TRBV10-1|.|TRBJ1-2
CASSENGNYGYTF
TGCGCCAGCAGTGAGAACGGGAACTATGGCTACACCTTC
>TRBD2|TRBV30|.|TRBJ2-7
CAWSVGLLAGGRGQYF
TGTGCCTGGAGTGTAGGTTTGCTAGCGGGAGGCCGGGGGCAGTACTTC